This entry lists 2 T cell receptor beta chains sequenced from one sample in a study of blood T cell repertoires in COVID-19. Profiled with immunoSEQ multiplex PCR; TCRdb holds only in-frame clones, not every one. The sample has roughly 240,000 clones, roughly nine tenths seen once. Sequencing was performed on peripheral blood. Every receptor here comes from a woman in her fifties or sixties who had recovered from COVID-19.

This chain connects TRBV24-1 to TRBJ2-3; D not certain. This CDR3 is 14 amino acids long. From germline, CDR1 is KGHDR and CDR2 SFDVKD. Trimming removed 4 bases from V and 2 bases from J, with 9 bases in between. The CDR3 region has the DNA TGTGCCACCAGTGAGGCAGGAATCACAGATACGCAGTATTTT. This translates into CATSEAGITDTQYF.

The CDR3 coding sequence is TGTGCCAGCAGTCTCACTAGCGGGGGGCGTAATGAGCAGTTCTTC. As protein: CASSLTSGGRNEQFF. The chain recombines TRBV2 with TRBJ2-1; 12 bases align to TRBD2. There are 15 residues in the CDR3. V shed 5 bases and J 7 bases; nucleotides not matched to a gene: 6. CDR1 is SNHLY, CDR2 FYNNEI, per germline.